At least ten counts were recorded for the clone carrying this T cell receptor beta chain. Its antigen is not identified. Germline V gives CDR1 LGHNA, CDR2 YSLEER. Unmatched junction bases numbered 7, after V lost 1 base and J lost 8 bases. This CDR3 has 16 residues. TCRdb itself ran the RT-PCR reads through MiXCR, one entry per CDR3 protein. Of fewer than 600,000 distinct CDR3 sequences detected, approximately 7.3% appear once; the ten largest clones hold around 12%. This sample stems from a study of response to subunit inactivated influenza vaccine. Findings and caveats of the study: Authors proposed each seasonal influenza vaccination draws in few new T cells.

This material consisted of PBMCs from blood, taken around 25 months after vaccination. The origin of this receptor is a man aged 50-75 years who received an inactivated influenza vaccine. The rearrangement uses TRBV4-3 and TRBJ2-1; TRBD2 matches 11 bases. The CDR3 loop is CASSQGIAGGPDEQFF. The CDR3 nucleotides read TGCGCCAGCAGCCAAGGGATAGCGGGAGGGCCCGATGAGCAGTTCTTC.